The T cell receptor (beta chain) described here comes from a study of CD8 T cells in Susac syndrome. The wider study: When blood was collected, patients with Susac syndrome were therapy-naive, were taking corticosteroids, or were receiving intravenous immunoglobulin alone. Study-level results: Clonal expansion of Susac CD8+ cells peaked in TEMRA cells, and it also peaked in active patients.

The RNA input was about 0.5 to 1 ug, and it was reverse transcribed with random hexamers. immunoSEQ multiplex PCR amplified TCR beta CDR3 across 54 Vbeta, 13 Jbeta. TCRdb fed the immunoSEQ multiplex PCR reads into MiXCR, producing one record per CDR3 protein. This table has roughly 89,000 distinct CDR3 sequences, approximately 96% appearing once. TCR beta from blood CD8+ and CD4+ T cells was sequenced. With regard to this clonotype: The target antigen is unknown.

Germline loops: CDR1 GTSNPN, CDR2 SVGIG (reference sequence). The CDR3 runs 15 residues. V shed 1 base and J shed 6 bases, with 17 bases lying between them. The specimen sequenced was CD8+ T cells from PBMCs. The chain carries TRBV30 and TRBJ2-3; D could derive from TRBD1 or TRBD2 (5 bases each). This clonotype was sampled from a human donor with Susac syndrome. CDR3 DNA: TGTGCCTGGAGTGCCCCGGGGCCCGCTACGGATACGCAGTATTTT. Translation: CAWSAPGPATDTQYF.